This TCR beta chain was captured by sequencing in a study of beta chain features in type 1 diabetes. Broader study findings: Moderately but significantly shorter TCRB CDR3s were found in Type 1 diabetes patients in all four CD4+ subsets.

About this clone itself: Its antigen is as yet unknown.

Trimming left V 0 bases short and J 4 bases short, with 15 bases between. The CDR3 runs to 16 residues. Germline V gives CDR1 MGHRA, CDR2 YSYEKL. Expressed TCRB transcripts were sequenced because the isolated RNA had all been reverse transcribed beforehand. Clones were read by immunoSEQ multiplex PCR, and TCRdb kept only the in-frame ones, dropping some. The sample contains hundreds of thousands of clones, under 13% of which appear only once. The chain has TRBV4-1 and TRBJ1-2; D is perhaps TRBD1 (6 bases). The TCR was taken from a man aged 25-40 years with type 1 diabetes. Sequencing used naive CD4+ T cells from blood. The CDR3 bases are TGCGCCAGCAGCCAAGATGGAGGACAGATGCCCTATGGCTACACCTTC. Translating it yields CASSQDGGQMPYGYTF.